These 17 T cell receptor beta chains were sequenced from one sample in a study of T cell responses to AZD1222 COVID-19 vaccine. Measured with immunoSEQ multiplex PCR; TCRdb has only the in-frame clones, and not every one. Of fewer than 110,000 clones listed, around 90% are singletons. The sample in question was peripheral blood, obtained on day 0 of AZD1222 vaccination. The receptors derive from an adult in good health.

The V gene is TRBV20-1, the J gene TRBJ1-5; TRBD1 matches at 7 bases. V dropped 3 bases and J dropped 1; count of bases not matched to a gene: 3. The CDR3 totals 14 residues. Looked up from germline, CDR1 is DFQATT and CDR2 is SNEGSKA (reference sequence). CDR3 protein: CSASNRGSNQPQHF. The CDR3 nucleotides are TGCAGTGCTAGTAACAGGGGAAGCAATCAGCCCCAGCATTTT.

This chain joins TRBV9 and TRBJ1-2; D gene unclear. Trimming pared 2 bases from V and 3 bases from J, leaving 17 bases between. Per germline, CDR1 SGDLS and CDR2 YYNGEE. The CDR3 loop spans 16 amino acids. CDR3 DNA: TGTGCCAGCAGCGTCAACCGACACTCCGAAGACTATGGCTACACCTTC. Its protein product is CASSVNRHSEDYGYTF.

This clone was detected only once. V usage is TRBV7-6 and J usage is TRBJ2-2, with a possible D match to TRBD1 (6 bases). The CDR3 contains 16 residues. V was clipped by 1 base and J by 3 bases, with 12 bases between them. The germline gives CDR1 SGHVS, CDR2 FNYEAQ. CDR3 residues: CASSLGQQGYTGELFF. As DNA, the CDR3 is TGTGCCAGCAGCTTAGGTCAACAGGGTTACACCGGGGAGCTGTTTTTT.

The rearrangement uses TRBV18 and TRBJ1-5; possibly TRBD1 for D (6 bases). Per germline, CDR1 KGHSH and CDR2 LQKENI. V lost 4 bases, J lost 3 bases, and 13 bases lay in between. The CDR3 has 15 amino acids. In DNA, the CDR3 is TGTGCCAGCTCACGAATACAGGGCCTCAATCAGCCCCAGCATTTT. This translates into CASSRIQGLNQPQHF. Full variable domain (outside the CDR3, taken from reference TRBV18 and TRBJ1-5): NAGVMQNPRHLVRRRGQEARLRCSPMKGHSHVYWYRQLPEEGLKFMVYLQKENIIDESGMPKERFSAEFPKEGPSILRIQQVVRGDSAAYFCASSRIQGLNQPQHFGDGTRLSIL.

V usage is TRBV19 and J usage is TRBJ1-4; 7 positions match TRBD1. V gave up 5 bases and J gave up 7 bases; unmatched junction bases: 7. The germline CDR1 and CDR2 sequences are LNHDA and SQIVND (reference sequence). CDR3 length equals 14 residues. The DNA of the CDR3 is TGTGCCAGTAGTGTGACAGGGCAGAGTGAAAAACTGTTTTTT. It specifies CASSVTGQSEKLFF.

The chain uses TRBV19 and TRBJ2-5; 7 nucleotides match TRBD2. There are 15 residues in the CDR3. In germline, CDR1 is LNHDA, CDR2 SQIVND (reference sequence). With 6 bases clipped from V and 0 bases from J, the junction kept 7 bases outside the gene matches. The CDR3 DNA is TGTGCCAGTAGCCCGGGGGGATCGTACCAAGAGACCCAGTACTTC. Its translation: CASSPGGSYQETQYF.

The V and J genes are TRBV6-5 and TRBJ1-4; possibly TRBD1 for D (6 bases). CDR1 is MNHEY, CDR2 SVGAGI, per germline. This CDR3 is built from 14 residues. Trimming pared 1 base from V and 7 bases from J, leaving 10 bases between. The CDR3 region has the DNA TGTGCCAGCAGTTACTTGCGGGGGGCTGAAAAACTGTTTTTT. Protein product: CASSYLRGAEKLFF.

This clone has only a few counts. Other DNA sequences of this sample code for an identical CDR3. The V call is TRBV28, the J call TRBJ2-7, with no clear D. V was pared by 3 bases and J by 4 bases, with 7 bases between. Looked up from germline, CDR1 is MDHEN and CDR2 is SYDVKM. The CDR3 sequence is 12 residues long. As DNA, the CDR3 is TGTGCCAGCAGTTTGGTAGGTTACGAGCAGTACTTC. Protein sequence: CASSLVGYEQYF.

The chain has TRBV6-1 and TRBJ1-2; TRBD1 matches at 8 bases. This CDR3 comprises 14 residues. After removal of 3 bases from V and 4 bases from J, the junction contained 4 bases not matched to a gene. Germline-derived CDR1 and CDR2 are MNHNS and SASEGT. The CDR3 nucleotides are TGTGCCAGCAGTGAGACAGGGGAGGTCTATGGCTACACCTTC. It encodes CASSETGEVYGYTF.

In this sample, this clone turned up once. V is TRBV9 and J is TRBJ1-2; 9 bases are a match to TRBD1. The length of the CDR3 is 14 residues. In germline, CDR1 is SGDLS, CDR2 YYNGEE. Trimming at V came to 4 bases and at J to 8 bases, leaving 9 bases not matched to a gene. CDR3 residues: CASSPTGGTGGYTF. CDR3 DNA: TGTGCCAGCAGCCCGACAGGGGGAACAGGAGGCTACACCTTC. Looking up the rest from reference TRBV9 and TRBJ1-2 gives the full variable domain: DSGVTQTPKHLITATGQRVTLRCSPRSGDLSVYWYQQSLDQGLQFLIQYYNGEERAKGNILERFSAQQFPDLHSELNLSSLELGDSALYFCASSPTGGTGGYTFGSGTRLTVV.

The chain carries TRBV13 and TRBJ2-1, with TRBD1 matching 7 bases. Germline CDR1 PRHDT, CDR2 FYEKMQ (reference sequence). V shed 5 bases and J 4 bases; nucleotides not matched to a gene: 11. The CDR3 runs 16 residues. CDR3 protein: CASSPPQGSRYNEQFF. CDR3 bases: TGTGCCAGCAGCCCACCACAGGGGAGCCGATACAATGAGCAGTTCTTC.

This clone is a singleton in its sample. The gene calls are TRBV6-2 or TRBV6-3 and TRBJ2-1; D unresolved. The V end lost 0 bases, the J end lost 11 bases, and 14 bases lay between the germline ends. CDR3 size: 14 residues. Germline values: CDR1 MNHEY, CDR2 SVGEGT. The CDR3 DNA follows: TGTGCCAGCAGTTACTCAACCATCGACGTGAAGCAGTTCTTC. This translates into CASSYSTIDVKQFF.

This chain joins TRBV4-3 and TRBJ2-7, with 7 bases identical to TRBD2. J lost 7 bases, V lost 2 bases, and 8 bases had no gene match. Germline V CDR1 and CDR2: LGHNA, YSLEER. The CDR3 sequence is 14 residues long. CDR3 sequence (DNA): TGCGCCAGCAGCCAACAGGCGGGAGCGCGTGAGCAGTACTTC. Protein: CASSQQAGAREQYF.

The table lists this clone with a count of one. The gene calls are TRBV6-2 or TRBV6-3 and TRBJ2-7; 8 bases agree with TRBD2. The germline V gene encodes CDR1 MNHEY and CDR2 SVGEGT. The CDR3 covers 15 residues. The junction had 13 bases not matched to a gene; V was cut back by 7 bases and J by 5 bases. The CDR3 spells CASTPGGSGSNEQYF. CDR3 nucleotides: TGTGCCAGCACCCCGGGGGGGAGCGGGAGCAACGAGCAGTACTTC.

This clone was observed a handful of times. This chain joins TRBV4-2 and TRBJ2-5, with TRBD2 identical over 10 bases. Trimming at V came to 0 bases and at J to 4 bases, leaving 20 bases not matched to a gene. This CDR3 contains 21 residues. The V gene's germline CDR1 is LGHNA and CDR2 YNFKEQ. The CDR3 here is CASSQDEGKRLAGAPGETQYF. The CDR3 bases are TGTGCCAGCAGCCAAGACGAAGGCAAGCGGCTAGCGGGGGCTCCGGGAGAGACCCAGTACTTC.

CDR3 bases: TGTGCCAGCGGTCAATCGGGCAGGAACACTGAAGCTTTCTTT. The encoded protein is CASGQSGRNTEAFF. The genes are TRBV28 and TRBJ1-1; D is ambiguous. CDR3 length equals 14 residues. Germline V gives CDR1 MDHEN, CDR2 SYDVKM. V lost 8 bases, J lost 1 base, and 14 bases lay in between.

This clone was observed a handful of times. The V call is TRBV19, the J call TRBJ2-5; 10 nucleotides align to TRBD2. Germline values: CDR1 LNHDA, CDR2 SQIVND (reference sequence). Losses at the gene ends were 5 bases for V and 5 bases for J; bases not matched to a gene: 8. CDR3 size: 15 residues. CDR3: CASSPQRGGRETQYF. In DNA form, the CDR3 reads TGTGCCAGTAGTCCTCAGCGGGGGGGCCGGGAGACCCAGTACTTC.